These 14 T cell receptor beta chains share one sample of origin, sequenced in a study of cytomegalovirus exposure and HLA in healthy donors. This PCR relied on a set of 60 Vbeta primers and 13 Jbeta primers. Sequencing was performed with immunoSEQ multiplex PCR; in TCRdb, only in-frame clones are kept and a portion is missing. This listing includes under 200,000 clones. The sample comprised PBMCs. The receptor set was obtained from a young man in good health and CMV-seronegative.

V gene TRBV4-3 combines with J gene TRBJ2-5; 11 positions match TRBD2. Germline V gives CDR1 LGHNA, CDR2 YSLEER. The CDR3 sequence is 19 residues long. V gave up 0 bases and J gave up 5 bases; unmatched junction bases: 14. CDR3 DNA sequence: TGCGCCAGCAGCCAAGACAGGAGGCTAGCGGGAGGTCCCGGGGAGACCCAGTACTTC. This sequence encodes CASSQDRRLAGGPGETQYF.

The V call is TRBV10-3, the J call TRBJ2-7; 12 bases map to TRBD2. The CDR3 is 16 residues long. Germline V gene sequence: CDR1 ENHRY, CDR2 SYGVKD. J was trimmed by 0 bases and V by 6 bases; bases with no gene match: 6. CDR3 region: CAIRRTSGVHSYEQYF. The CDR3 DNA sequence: TGTGCCATCAGACGGACTAGCGGGGTTCACTCCTACGAGCAGTACTTC.

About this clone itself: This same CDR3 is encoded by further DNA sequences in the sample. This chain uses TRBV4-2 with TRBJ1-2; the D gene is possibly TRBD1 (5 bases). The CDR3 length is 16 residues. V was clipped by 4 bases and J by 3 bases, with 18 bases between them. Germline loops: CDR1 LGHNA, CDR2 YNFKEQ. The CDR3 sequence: CASSRAREGHDYGYTF. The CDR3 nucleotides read TGTGCCAGCAGCCGTGCGAGGGAGGGGCATGACTATGGCTACACCTTC.

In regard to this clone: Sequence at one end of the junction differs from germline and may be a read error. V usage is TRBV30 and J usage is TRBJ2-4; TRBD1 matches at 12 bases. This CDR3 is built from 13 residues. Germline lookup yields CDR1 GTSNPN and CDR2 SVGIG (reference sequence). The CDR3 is CAWRGTGGLQWDF. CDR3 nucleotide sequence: TGTGCCTGGAGAGGGACAGGGGGCTTGCAGTGGGACTTC.

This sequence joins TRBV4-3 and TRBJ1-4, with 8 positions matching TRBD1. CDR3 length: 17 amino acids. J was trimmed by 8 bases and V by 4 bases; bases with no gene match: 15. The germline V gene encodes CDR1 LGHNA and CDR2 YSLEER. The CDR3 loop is CASSPRQGQWRGEKLFF. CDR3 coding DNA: TGCGCCAGCAGCCCTAGACAGGGGCAGTGGAGAGGGGAAAAACTGTTTTTT.

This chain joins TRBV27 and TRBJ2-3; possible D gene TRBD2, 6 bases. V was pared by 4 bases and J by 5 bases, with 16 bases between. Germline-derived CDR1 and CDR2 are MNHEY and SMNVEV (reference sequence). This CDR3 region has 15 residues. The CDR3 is CASSSTASGLDTQYF. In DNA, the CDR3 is TGTGCCAGCAGTTCAACGGCCTCGGGACTAGATACGCAGTATTTT.

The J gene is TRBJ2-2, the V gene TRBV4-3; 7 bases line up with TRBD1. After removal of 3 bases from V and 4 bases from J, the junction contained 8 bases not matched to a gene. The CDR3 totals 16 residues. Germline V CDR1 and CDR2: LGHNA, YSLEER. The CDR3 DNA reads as TGCGCCAGCAGCCAGGGCGACAGGGTTGGCACCGGGGAGCTGTTTTTT. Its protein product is CASSQGDRVGTGELFF.

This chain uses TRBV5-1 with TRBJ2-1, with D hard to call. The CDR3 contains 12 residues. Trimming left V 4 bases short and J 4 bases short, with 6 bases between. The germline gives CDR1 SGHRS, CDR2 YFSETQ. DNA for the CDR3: TGCGCCAGCAGCCTCCTTTACAATGAGCAGTTCTTC. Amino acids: CASSLLYNEQFF.

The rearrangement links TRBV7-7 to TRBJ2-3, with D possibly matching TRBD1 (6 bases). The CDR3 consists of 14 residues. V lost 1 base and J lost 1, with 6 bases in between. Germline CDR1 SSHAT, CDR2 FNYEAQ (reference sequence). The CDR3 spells CASSLGQGTDTQYF. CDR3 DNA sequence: TGTGCCAGCAGCTTAGGACAGGGCACAGATACGCAGTATTTT.

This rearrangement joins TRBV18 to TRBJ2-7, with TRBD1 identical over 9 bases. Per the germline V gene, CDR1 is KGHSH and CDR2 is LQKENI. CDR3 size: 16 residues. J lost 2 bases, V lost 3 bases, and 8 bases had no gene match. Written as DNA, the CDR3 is TGTGCCAGCTCACCGTTTAGGGACAGGGTGACCTACGAGCAGTACTTC. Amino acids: CASSPFRDRVTYEQYF. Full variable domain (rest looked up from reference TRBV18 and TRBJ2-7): NAGVMQNPRHLVRRRGQEARLRCSPMKGHSHVYWYRQLPEEGLKFMVYLQKENIIDESGMPKERFSAEFPKEGPSILRIQQVVRGDSAAYFCASSPFRDRVTYEQYFGPGTRLTVT.

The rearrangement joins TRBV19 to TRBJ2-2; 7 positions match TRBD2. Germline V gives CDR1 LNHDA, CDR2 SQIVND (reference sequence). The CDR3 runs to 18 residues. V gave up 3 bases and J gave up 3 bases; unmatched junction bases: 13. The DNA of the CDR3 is TGTGCCAGTAGTATTAGAGTAGCGGGCCCCATAGACACCGGGGAGCTGTTTTTT. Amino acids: CASSIRVAGPIDTGELFF. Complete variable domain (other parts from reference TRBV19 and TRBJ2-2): DGGITQSPKYLFRKEGQNVTLSCEQNLNHDAMYWYRQDPGQGLRLIYYSQIVNDFQKGDIAEGYSVSREKKESFPLTVTSAQKNPTAFYLCASSIRVAGPIDTGELFFGEGSRLTVL.

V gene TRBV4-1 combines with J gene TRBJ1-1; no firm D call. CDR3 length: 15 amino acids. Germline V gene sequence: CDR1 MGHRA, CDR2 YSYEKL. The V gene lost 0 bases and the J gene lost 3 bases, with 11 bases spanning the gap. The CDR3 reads CASSQEGGLDTEAFF. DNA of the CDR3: TGCGCCAGCAGCCAAGAGGGAGGACTGGACACTGAAGCTTTCTTT.

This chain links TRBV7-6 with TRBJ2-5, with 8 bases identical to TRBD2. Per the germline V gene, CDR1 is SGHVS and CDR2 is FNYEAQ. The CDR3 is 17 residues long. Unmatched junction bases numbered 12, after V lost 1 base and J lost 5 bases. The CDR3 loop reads CASSLEGGGRTRETQYF. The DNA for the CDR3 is TGTGCCAGCAGCTTAGAAGGTGGCGGGAGGACGCGGGAGACCCAGTACTTC.

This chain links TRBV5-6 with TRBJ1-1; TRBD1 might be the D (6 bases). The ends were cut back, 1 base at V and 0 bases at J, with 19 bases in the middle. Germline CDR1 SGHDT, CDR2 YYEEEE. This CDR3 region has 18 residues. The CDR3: CASSLLVRGRSMNTEAFF. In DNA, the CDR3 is TGTGCCAGCAGCTTGTTGGTCAGGGGCAGAAGCATGAACACTGAAGCTTTCTTT.